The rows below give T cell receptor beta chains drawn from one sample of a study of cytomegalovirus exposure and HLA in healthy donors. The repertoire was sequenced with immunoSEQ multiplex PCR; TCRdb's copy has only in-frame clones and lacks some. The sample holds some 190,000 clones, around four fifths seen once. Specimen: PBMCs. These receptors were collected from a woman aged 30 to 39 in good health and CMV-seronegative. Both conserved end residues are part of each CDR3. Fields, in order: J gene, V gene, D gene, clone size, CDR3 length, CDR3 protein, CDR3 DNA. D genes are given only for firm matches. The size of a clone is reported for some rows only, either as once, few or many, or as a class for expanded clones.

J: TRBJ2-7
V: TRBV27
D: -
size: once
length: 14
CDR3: CASSLEDSSYEQYF
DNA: TGTGCCAGCAGTTTAGAGGACAGCTCCTACGAGCAGTACTTC

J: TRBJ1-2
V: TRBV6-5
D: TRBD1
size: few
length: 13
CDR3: CASTRGGNYGYTF
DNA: TGTGCCAGCACCCGAGGGGGCAACTATGGCTACACCTTC

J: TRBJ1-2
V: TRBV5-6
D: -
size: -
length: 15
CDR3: CASSPGAGDLYGYTF
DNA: TGTGCCAGCAGCCCTGGAGCAGGGGACCTCTATGGCTACACCTTC

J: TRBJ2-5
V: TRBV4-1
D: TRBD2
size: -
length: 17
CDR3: CASSQSPSGGAGETQYF
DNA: TGCGCCAGCAGCCAATCCCCTAGCGGGGGGGCAGGGGAGACCCAGTACTTC

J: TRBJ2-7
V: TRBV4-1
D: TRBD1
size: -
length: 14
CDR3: CASSQRDRGYEQYF
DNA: TGCGCCAGCAGCCAAAGGGACAGGGGCTACGAGCAGTACTTC

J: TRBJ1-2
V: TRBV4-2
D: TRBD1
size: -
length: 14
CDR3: CASSQDTGGYGYTF
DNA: TGTGCCAGCAGCCAAGACACAGGGGGCTATGGCTACACCTTC

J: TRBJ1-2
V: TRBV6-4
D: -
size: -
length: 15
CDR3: CASSPAAASHVGYTF
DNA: TGTGCCAGCAGCCCAGCGGCGGCCTCCCACGTTGGCTACACCTTC

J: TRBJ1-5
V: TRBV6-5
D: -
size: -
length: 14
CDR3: CASSLGQSNQPQHF
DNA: TGTGCCAGCAGCCTCGGACAGTCAAATCAGCCCCAGCATTTT

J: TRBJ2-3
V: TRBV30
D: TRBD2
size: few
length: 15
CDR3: CAWSVRSGGADTQYF
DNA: TGTGCCTGGAGTGTACGGAGCGGGGGGGCAGATACGCAGTATTTT

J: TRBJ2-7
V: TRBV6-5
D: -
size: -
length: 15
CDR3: CASSTTTSGWAEQYF
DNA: TGTGCCAGCAGCACAACCACCTCAGGGTGGGCCGAGCAGTACTTC

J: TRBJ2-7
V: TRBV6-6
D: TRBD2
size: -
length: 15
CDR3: CASSPRGGGSYEQYF
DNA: TGTGCCAGCAGTCCCCGGGGGGGAGGCTCCTACGAGCAGTACTTC

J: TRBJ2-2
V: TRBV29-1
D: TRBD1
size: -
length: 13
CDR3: CSASSGTAGELFF
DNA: TGCAGCGCCTCCTCCGGGACAGCTGGGGAGCTGTTTTTT

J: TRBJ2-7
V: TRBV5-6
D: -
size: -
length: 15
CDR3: CASSRDRTGIYEQYF
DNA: TGTGCCAGCAGCCGCGACCGAACAGGAATCTACGAGCAGTACTTC